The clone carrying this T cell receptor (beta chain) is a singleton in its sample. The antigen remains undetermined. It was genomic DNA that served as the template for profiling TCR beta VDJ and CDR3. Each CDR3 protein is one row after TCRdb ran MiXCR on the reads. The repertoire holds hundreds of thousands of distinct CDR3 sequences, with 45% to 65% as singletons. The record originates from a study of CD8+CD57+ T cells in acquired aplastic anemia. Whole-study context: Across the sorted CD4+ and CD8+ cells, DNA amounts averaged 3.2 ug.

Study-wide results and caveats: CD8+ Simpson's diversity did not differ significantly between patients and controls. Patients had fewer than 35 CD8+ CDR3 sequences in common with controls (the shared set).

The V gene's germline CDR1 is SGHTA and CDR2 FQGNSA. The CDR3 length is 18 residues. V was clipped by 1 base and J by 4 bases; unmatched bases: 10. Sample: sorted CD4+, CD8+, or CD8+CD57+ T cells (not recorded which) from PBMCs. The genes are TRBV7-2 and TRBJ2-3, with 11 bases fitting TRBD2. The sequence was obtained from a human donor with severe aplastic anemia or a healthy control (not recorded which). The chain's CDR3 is CASSLDPGLAGVADTQYF. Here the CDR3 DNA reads TGTGCCAGCAGCTTAGATCCCGGACTAGCGGGTGTGGCAGATACGCAGTATTTT.